The clone carrying this T cell receptor beta chain appeared a few times. The CDR3 has 15 amino acids. Germline assignment: CDR1 MGHDK and CDR2 SYGVNS. Trimming at V came to 6 bases and at J to 0 bases, leaving 4 bases not matched to a gene. This sample was taken from a study of blood T cells in healthy people across ages. Combining a sample-barcoded 5' primer with a J-beta primer mix, a second PCR ran for roughly 6 to 11 cycles. Each CDR3 protein gets one entry after TCRdb re-called the 5' RACE reads with MiXCR. Of around 800,000 distinct CDR3 sequences in the sample, about a quarter are singletons; the top ten hold around 3%. This same sample was also taken into another study, of T cells of mothers and their children. That work adds: Samples came from three healthy Caucasian mothers and their six children. Per 15 ul, 1.5 ug of RNA was used, with all extracted RNA going into cDNA synthesis. Every mother produced more than 8.5 million TCR beta CDR3 reads, whereas every child provided several million. Nobody spotted any persistent microchimeric T cell clones.

The sequence came from a boy younger than 18 in good health. The specimen sequenced was blood. The chain combines TRBV25-1 with TRBJ1-2; 10 nucleotides match TRBD1. For the CDR3, the DNA is TGTGCCAGCAGCCGGACAGGGGGGACTAACTATGGCTACACCTTC. Its protein product is CASSRTGGTNYGYTF.